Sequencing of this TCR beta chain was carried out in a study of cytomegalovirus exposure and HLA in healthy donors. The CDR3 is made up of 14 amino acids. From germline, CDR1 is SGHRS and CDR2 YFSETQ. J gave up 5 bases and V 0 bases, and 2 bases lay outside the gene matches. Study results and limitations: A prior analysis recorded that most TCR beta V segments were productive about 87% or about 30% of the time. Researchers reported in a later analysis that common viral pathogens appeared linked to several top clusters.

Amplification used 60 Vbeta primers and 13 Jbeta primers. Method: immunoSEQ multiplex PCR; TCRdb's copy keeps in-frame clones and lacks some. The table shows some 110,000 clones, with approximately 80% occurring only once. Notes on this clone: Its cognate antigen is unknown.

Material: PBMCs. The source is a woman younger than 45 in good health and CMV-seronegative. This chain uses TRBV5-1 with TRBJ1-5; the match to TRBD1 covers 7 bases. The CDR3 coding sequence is TGCGCCAGCAGCTTGGGGACAGGTTATCAGCCCCAGCATTTT. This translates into CASSLGTGYQPQHF.